The next 32 T cell receptor beta chains were all read from a single sample in a study of T-cell reconstitution after alpha-beta-depleted transplantation in children. Construction of the TCRbeta library involved unique molecular identifiers. Each CDR3 protein gets one entry after TCRdb re-called the PCR reads with MiXCR. The sample shows hundreds of thousands of distinct CDR3 sequences, roughly 14% of them seen only once. The starting material was PBMCs, obtained before TCRalphabeta/CD19-depleted stem cell transplant. The receptors stem from a girl aged 2-10 years with congenital amegakaryocytic thrombocytopenia, due to receive a stem cell transplant.

This clonotype was found many times. The chain recombines TRBV5-1 with TRBJ2-1, with 9 nucleotides matching TRBD2. J gave up 9 bases and V 1 base, and 11 bases lay outside the gene matches. From germline, CDR1 is SGHRS and CDR2 YFSETQ. The CDR3 covers 16 residues. The CDR3 is CASSLRSSGSSPEQFF. Written as DNA, the CDR3 is TGCGCCAGCAGCTTGAGGAGTAGCGGGAGCTCCCCTGAGCAGTTCTTC.

The gene calls are TRBV29-1 and TRBJ2-3; unclear D gene. The CDR3 spans 14 residues. The germline V and J ends were trimmed by 6 bases and 9 bases, with 22 bases remaining between them. Germline V lookup: CDR1 SQVTM, CDR2 ANQGSEA. The CDR3 DNA follows: TGCAGCGTCGACCCCGCTAGGAGTGTCGGCACGCAGTATTTT. It translates to CSVDPARSVGTQYF.

This clonotype was recorded at least ten times. The chain uses TRBV5-6 and TRBJ2-2, with D hard to call. Germline values: CDR1 SGHDT, CDR2 YYEEEE. The V and J ends lost 1 base and 5 bases respectively, with 15 bases between them. The CDR3 consists of 16 residues. CDR3 residues: CASSLIRVVGTGELFF. The CDR3 DNA is TGTGCCAGCAGCTTGATACGGGTTGTGGGGACCGGGGAGCTGTTTTTT.

This clonotype came up a few times. The chain joins TRBV15 to TRBJ2-7, with TRBD2 matching 7 bases. Germline V gives CDR1 LNHNV, CDR2 YYDKDF (reference sequence). Trimming removed 5 bases from V and 5 bases from J; junction bases left unmatched: 18. CDR3 size: 17 residues. In DNA form, the CDR3 reads TGTGCCACCAGCTCTCGGGGGGTTAGCCAACTTAGCCACGAGCAGTACTTC. Translating gives CATSSRGVSQLSHEQYF.

The J gene is TRBJ1-5, the V gene TRBV28; 7 bases agree with TRBD1. This CDR3 region has 15 residues. Germline trimming cut 3 bases from V and 3 bases from J; bases unmatched to any gene: 5. Germline V CDR1 and CDR2: MDHEN, SYDVKM. The chain's CDR3 is CASSLWDSDNQPQHF. CDR3 nucleotide sequence: TGTGCCAGCAGTTTGTGGGACAGCGACAATCAGCCCCAGCATTTT.

There are many counts of this clonotype. The J gene is TRBJ1-1, the V gene TRBV20-1; D call uncertain. The CDR3 contains 13 residues. Between the trimmed V and J ends, which lost 6 bases and 3 bases, there was a span of 14 bases. CDR1 DFQATT and CDR2 SNEGSKA come from the germline V gene (reference sequence). The CDR3 is CSAQSRYYTEAFF. The CDR3 DNA follows: TGCAGTGCGCAAAGCAGGTATTACACTGAAGCTTTCTTT.

This clonotype has a count of ten or more. This rearrangement joins TRBV12-3 or TRBV12-4 to TRBJ2-7; D may match TRBD1 or TRBD2 (5 bases each). The CDR3 length is 15 residues. Trimming removed 6 bases from V and 4 bases from J, with 19 bases in between. Here the CDR3 DNA reads TGTGCCAGCAGCCTCACCGCACAGTGGGGGTACGAGCAGTACTTC. Translated, it gives CASSLTAQWGYEQYF.

This clonotype appeared a single time. Given a much more abundant clone one base away, this may be a read error. The chain employs TRBV6-1 and TRBJ1-6; D perhaps matches TRBD1 (5 bases). The V and J ends lost 7 bases and 9 bases respectively, with 19 bases between them. Germline CDR1 MNHNS, CDR2 SASEGT. The CDR3 has 15 amino acids. This CDR3 is CASTLTVLGVSPLHF. The CDR3 DNA is TGTGCCAGCACCCTAACAGTGTTGGGGGTTTCACCCCTCCACTTT.

This clonotype was recorded a few times. Mismatch with germline at one junction end may stem from a read error. This chain connects TRBV4-2 to TRBJ2-2, with D perhaps matching TRBD2 (5 bases). In germline, CDR1 is LGHNA, CDR2 YNFKEQ. This CDR3 region has 13 residues. The CDR3 nucleotides read TGTGCCAGCAGCCCGGGGAACCCCGGGGAGCTGTTTTTT. Protein: CASSPGNPGELFF.

Ten or more counts support this clonotype. The rearrangement joins TRBV20-1 to TRBJ2-7, with a tentative D call TRBD1 (5 bases). This CDR3 has 12 residues. The germline V and J ends were trimmed by 0 bases and 4 bases, with 7 bases remaining between them. Per the germline V gene, CDR1 is DFQATT and CDR2 is SNEGSKA (reference sequence). Here the CDR3 reads CSAREGVYEQYF. The CDR3 nucleotides read TGCAGTGCTAGAGAAGGGGTATACGAGCAGTACTTC.

This clonotype was observed once. The J gene is TRBJ2-2, the V gene TRBV11-2; D unresolved. Germline CDR1 reads SGHAT; CDR2 reads FQNNGV. The CDR3 has 16 amino acids. Between the trimmed V and J ends, which lost 3 bases and 1 base, there was a span of 12 bases. The CDR3 DNA follows: TGTGCCAGCAGCTTTGGTGCGGACCTGAACACCGGGGAGCTGTTTTTT. Its protein is CASSFGADLNTGELFF.

The genes are TRBV5-1 and TRBJ1-1; possible D gene TRBD1, 5 bases. From germline, CDR1 is SGHRS and CDR2 YFSETQ. Trimming shortened V by 5 bases and J by 10 bases, and 21 bases separated the two germline ends. This CDR3 contains 14 residues. The CDR3, as DNA: TGCGCCAGCAGGGCAGACAGAACCGAGGCGCCAGCTTTCTTT. It specifies CASRADRTEAPAFF. The full variable domain, in which reference TRBV5-1 and TRBJ1-1 provide the parts outside the CDR3, is KAGVTQTPRYLIKTRGQQVTLSCSPISGHRSVSWYQQTPGQGLQFLFEYFSETQRNKGNFPGRFSGRQFSNSRSEMNVSTLELGDSALYLCASRADRTEAPAFFGQGTRLTVV.

The V and J genes are TRBV3-1 and TRBJ2-1; 9 positions agree with TRBD2. V trimming: 1 base; J trimming: 4 bases; junction bases outside the gene matches: 2. This CDR3 contains 15 residues. Germline V gene sequence: CDR1 LGHDT, CDR2 YNNKEL (reference sequence). The CDR3 loop is CASSQVSGGYNEQFF. As DNA, the CDR3 is TGTGCCAGCAGCCAAGTTAGCGGGGGATACAATGAGCAGTTCTTC.

This clonotype was seen a handful of times. The chain links TRBV2 to TRBJ2-1, with 15 bases aligning to TRBD2. The CDR3 has 14 residues. Germline lookup yields CDR1 SNHLY and CDR2 FYNNEI. J was trimmed by 6 bases and V by 6 bases; bases with no gene match: 0. CDR3 sequence (DNA): TGTGCCAGCAGGGGACTAGCGGGAGGCAATGAGCAGTTCTTC. Translation: CASRGLAGGNEQFF.

Many counts were recorded for this clonotype. This chain links TRBV27 with TRBJ2-3, with D perhaps matching TRBD2 (5 bases). The CDR3 is 16 amino acids. The germline CDR1 and CDR2 sequences are MNHEY and SMNVEV (reference sequence). The V end was cut by 3 bases, the J end by 4 bases, with 17 bases between. The CDR3 DNA is TGTGCCAGCAGTTTCAAGGGAGATGAAAAAGCAGATACGCAGTATTTT. This encodes CASSFKGDEKADTQYF.

This clonotype was counted at least ten times. The genes are TRBV20-1 and TRBJ2-3; 12 positions agree with TRBD2. The CDR3 length is 15 residues. V lost 3 bases and J lost 2; bases outside the gene matches: 3. The V gene's germline CDR1 is DFQATT and CDR2 SNEGSKA (reference sequence). This CDR3 is CSASGTSGFTDTQYF. DNA of the CDR3: TGCAGTGCTAGCGGGACTAGCGGGTTCACAGATACGCAGTATTTT.

Many counts were recorded for this clonotype. The J gene is TRBJ2-3, the V gene TRBV24-1; D uncertain. V was trimmed by 9 bases and J by 4 bases, leaving 16 bases between them. The CDR3 is 14 residues long. Germline V gene lookup returns CDR1 KGHDR and CDR2 SFDVKD. CDR3 DNA sequence: TGTGCCACCGAAGGGCGAGACGGGTCAGATACGCAGTATTTT. It encodes CATEGRDGSDTQYF.

There are a few counts of this clonotype. V gene TRBV9 combines with J gene TRBJ2-3; possibly TRBD2 for D (6 bases). V was shortened by 2 bases and J by 0 bases, with 19 bases between the two germline ends. Germline V gene lookup returns CDR1 SGDLS and CDR2 YYNGEE. This CDR3 contains 18 residues. The DNA of the CDR3 is TGTGCCAGCAGCGTCGGCGAGGGACTTTTTTCTAGCACAGATACGCAGTATTTT. Encoded protein: CASSVGEGLFSSTDTQYF.

This clonotype was recorded a few times. The V gene is TRBV5-1, the J gene TRBJ2-7; D is perhaps TRBD2 (5 bases). Germline V gene lookup returns CDR1 SGHRS and CDR2 YFSETQ. With 5 bases removed from V and 6 bases from J, the gap between germline ends came to 15 bases. The CDR3 contains 13 residues. As DNA, the CDR3 is TGCGCCAGCAGGAGGGATCCCTGGAGCGAGCAGTACTTC. Protein sequence: CASRRDPWSEQYF.

This clonotype appeared many times. V gene TRBV5-1 combines with J gene TRBJ2-5; D not certain. Trimming cost V 1 base and J 1 base, with 8 bases left between them. Germline V lookup: CDR1 SGHRS, CDR2 YFSETQ. This CDR3 has 14 residues. The DNA for the CDR3 is TGCGCCAGCAGCTTGATAACAACCCAAGAGACCCAGTACTTC. This encodes CASSLITTQETQYF.

This clonotype came up many times. V gene TRBV3-2 combines with J gene TRBJ2-1; the DNA was not used to check the table's D call, TRBD2. TRBV3-2 is labeled a pseudogene. CDR3 length: 17 amino acids. This CDR3 is CASSQVIWGLADNEQFF. CDR3 in DNA: TGTGCCAGCAGCCAAGTTATATGGGGACTAGCGGACAATGAGCAGTTCTTC.

At least ten counts were recorded for this clonotype. The gene calls are TRBV10-3 and TRBJ1-6; D is undetermined. The CDR3 sequence is 13 residues long. Per the germline V gene, CDR1 is ENHRY and CDR2 is SYGVKD. The V end was cut by 11 bases, the J end by 3 bases, with 11 bases between. The CDR3: CASGPVYNSPLHF. Here the CDR3 DNA reads TGTGCCTCTGGCCCCGTCTATAATTCACCCCTCCACTTT.

The sample holds a few counts of this clonotype. The V gene is TRBV6-1, the J gene TRBJ2-7; 7 nucleotides match TRBD2. The CDR3 covers 13 residues. With 7 bases clipped from V and 0 bases from J, the junction kept 3 bases outside the gene matches. Looked up from germline, CDR1 is MNHNS and CDR2 is SASEGT. The CDR3 coding sequence is TGTGCCAGCAAGAGCGGGGACTCCTACGAGCAGTACTTC. Its translation: CASKSGDSYEQYF.

The V call is TRBV5-1, the J call TRBJ2-1; no clear D. This CDR3 spans 15 amino acids. The ends were cut back, 1 base at V and 10 bases at J, with 18 bases in the middle. Germline CDR1 reads SGHRS; CDR2 reads YFSETQ. CDR3 nucleotide sequence: TGCGCCAGCAGCTTGATCGGTCCGCTACGGGCAGAGCAGTTCTTC. Its translation: CASSLIGPLRAEQFF.

This clonotype was detected ten times or more. The chain uses TRBV29-1 and TRBJ2-5; D gene unclear. The CDR3 spans 12 residues. CDR1 is SQVTM, CDR2 ANQGSEA, per germline. The V end was cut by 6 bases, the J end by 4 bases, with 12 bases between. CDR3 sequence reads: CSVWWGLETQYF. In DNA form, the CDR3 reads TGCAGCGTCTGGTGGGGATTAGAGACCCAGTACTTC.

The rearrangement links TRBV15 to TRBJ2-7; 10 positions agree with TRBD2. Per germline, CDR1 LNHNV and CDR2 YYDKDF (reference sequence). V gave up 10 bases and J gave up 3 bases; unmatched junction bases: 21. The CDR3 is 18 residues long. Here the CDR3 reads CANHRNIAGGFLDYEQYF. CDR3 nucleotide sequence: TGTGCCAACCACCGAAATATAGCGGGAGGATTCTTGGACTACGAGCAGTACTTC.

This clonotype was detected only a few times. The DNA for the CDR3 is TGCGCCAGCAGCCAAGTTGCGCAAAGGGGGGCCACCGGGGAGCTGTTTTTT. Translated, it gives CASSQVAQRGATGELFF. The J gene is TRBJ2-2, the V gene TRBV4-1, with D perhaps being TRBD1 or TRBD2 (6 bases each). The CDR3 totals 17 residues. Germline CDR1 reads MGHRA; CDR2 reads YSYEKL. V shed 1 base and J shed 4 bases, with 16 bases lying between them.

In this sample, this clonotype turned up many times. The V gene is TRBV11-2, the J gene TRBJ2-1, with a weak D call TRBD1 (6 bases). Per germline, CDR1 SGHAT and CDR2 FQNNGV. CDR3 length equals 19 residues. Trimming cost V 5 bases and J 4 bases, with 27 bases left between them. The CDR3 DNA reads as TGTGCCAGCAGCCCATTCCGGGACACCCCTCGGTGGAGGTACAATGAGCAGTTCTTC. The encoded protein is CASSPFRDTPRWRYNEQFF.

This chain connects TRBV5-1 to TRBJ2-3; D not certain. Trimming took 3 bases from V and 3 from J, leaving 11 bases between them. The CDR3 is made up of 14 amino acids. CDR1 is SGHRS and CDR2 is YFSETQ in the germline V gene. CDR3 DNA: TGCGCCAGCAGCTCGATCCTAGGGACAGATACGCAGTATTTT. It is translated as CASSSILGTDTQYF.

The J gene is TRBJ1-3, the V gene TRBV7-8, with a tentative D call TRBD1 (5 bases). CDR3 length: 16 amino acids. Germline values: CDR1 SGHVS, CDR2 FQNEAQ. The V gene lost 0 bases and the J gene lost 0 bases, with 9 bases spanning the gap. The CDR3 bases are TGTGCCAGCAGCTTAGCTTTGGGGGGCTCTGGAAACACCATATATTTT. Amino acid sequence: CASSLALGGSGNTIYF.

This clonotype was recorded a few times. This chain links TRBV20-1 with TRBJ2-3; 14 nucleotides line up with TRBD2. Losses at the gene ends were 3 bases for V and 4 bases for J; bases not matched to a gene: 9. The CDR3 loop spans 17 amino acids. Germline lookup yields CDR1 DFQATT and CDR2 SNEGSKA (reference sequence). CDR3 in amino acids: CSASKGTSGRGADTQYF. The DNA of the CDR3 is TGCAGTGCTAGTAAAGGGACTAGCGGGAGAGGGGCAGATACGCAGTATTTT.

This chain links TRBV20-1 with TRBJ2-4, with D possibly being TRBD1 or TRBD2 (5 bases each). The CDR3 covers 13 residues. V lost 6 bases, J lost 6 bases, and 15 bases lay in between. From germline, CDR1 is DFQATT and CDR2 SNEGSKA (reference sequence). DNA for the CDR3: TGCAGTGCAGGCCCTGGGGGAACAAACATTCAGTACTTC. It translates to CSAGPGGTNIQYF.